This TCR beta chain was documented in a study of neurological immune-mediated disorders (dated 2019 in TCRdb). Regarding the research as a whole: Among the approximately 35 multiple sclerosis patients, relapsing-remitting MS accounted for some 30 and secondary progressive MS accounted for 3. Peripheral blood TCR-beta repertoires from HTLV-I-associated myelopathy (HAM/TSP) patients, multiple sclerosis patients and healthy controls were compared by UMI-based sequencing. Alongside PBMC samples, the set of approximately 100 TCR-beta libraries contained longitudinal samples, technical triplicates, and paired CD4+ and CD8+ T-cell subsets that had been sorted. Of the approximately 70 subjects in the cohort, about 14 were HAM/TSP patients, some 34 were multiple sclerosis patients, and approximately 20 were healthy controls. Overall study outcomes, separate from this receptor: TCR clonal expansion was highest in HAM/TSP patients and lowest in MS patients, with MS patients falling below even healthy controls. No identical CDR3 amino acid sequences were shared among expanded clones across subjects, suggesting private TCR-beta repertoires in all groups. In phylogenetic analysis, the repertoires of 18 of 34 MS patients grouped into a cluster of related CDR3 sequences, which suggests a possible signature at the repertoire level. The MS cluster was not associated with any clinical or MRI features, and the authors stated that larger cohorts are needed.

cDNA synthesis used template-switch 5'RACE with a primer carrying a 10-nucleotide random unique molecular identifier tagging each TCR transcript. Every sequencing run yielded over 160 million TCR-beta sequences covering 15-18 subjects. The RNeasy kit was used for extraction of total RNA. TCR-beta VDJ regions were amplified with primers for the TCR constant region and the 5'RACE anchor, using the KAPA Real-time Library Amplification kit. A first PCR added sample indexes and Illumina adaptors, and a second PCR then raised library yield. After Ampure bead purification, the roughly 650 bp TCR product was size-selected on a 2% E-gel SizeSelection system. Library quality was checked on a Bioanalyzer, concentration was measured with Qubit, and libraries were quantified with the Kapa Library Quantification kit before pooling. An Illumina HiSeq 2500 was used to sequence the libraries paired-end at 2 x 150 bp. To increase sequence diversity, about 25-30% phiX was spiked into each library pool. In the original analysis: Quality-filtered reads were processed with the UMI-based MiGEC pipeline, which removed over 90% of raw TCR sequences during error correction. IMGT germline references were used for alignment of VDJ genes, and clonotypes were defined by a unique CDR3 amino acid sequence together with V-J genes. Clonal expansion, Shannon diversity, and CDR3 relatedness (CalcPairwiseDistances, ClusterSamples) were evaluated with VDJtools, and phylogenetic trees were built with CLCbio workbench. Clones with at least 8 unique UMIs were defined as expanded, with this threshold being based on coefficient-of-variation modelling across technical triplicates. TCRdb trimmed public reads at Q25 via fastp, called clones via MiXCR and kept in-frame beta chains. Entries that share a CDR3 protein sequence are merged under the most common genes and DNA. The V and J calls were determined by TCRdb, not by the authors. This sample has about 59,000 distinct CDR3 sequences in its table, and under 4.5% of those were observed once. The ten most abundant clones make up approximately 3.4% of the sample.

For unsorted PBMC libraries, 2 million PBMCs were used after storage in RNAlater at -80 degrees C until RNA extraction. The multiple sclerosis patients were enrolled in a US clinical protocol that evaluated disease progression with magnetic resonance imaging. Peripheral blood was subjected to Ficoll-Hypaque density gradient centrifugation to isolate PBMCs, which were then cryopreserved in liquid nitrogen. This clonotype was detected ten times or more. The clone's antigen remains unknown. There are no base qualities to consult, and no much larger clone falls within one base. The CDR3 covers 16 residues, taking in both the cysteine and the phenylalanine. Of the read, only the CDR3 DNA is kept; its 48 bases are in frame from base 1. Trimming takes 4 bases off V and 4 bases off J; junction bases not matched to a gene: 8. Looking up the germline V gene yields CDR1 SGHRS and CDR2 YFSETQ.

The sequenced material came from PBMCs. The rearrangement joined TRBV5-1 to TRBJ2-1; TRBD2 agrees with 10 junctional bases. The clonotype was recovered from a woman aged 30 to 39 with multiple sclerosis. Here the CDR3 is given as CASSHIAGGLYNEQFF. The base sequence is TGCGCCAGCAGCCACATAGCGGGGGGACTTTACAATGAGCAGTTCTTC.